The sequence of this T cell receptor beta chain was determined in a study of blood T cells in healthy people across ages. This clonotype was detected once. What it recognizes is unknown. General study points: The percentage of naive T cells correlated strongly with TCR beta diversity.

The study recruited healthy Caucasian donors from Russia who were aged about 6 to 90. The authors ran a second PCR of 7 to 11 cycles using a sample-barcoded 5' primer and a J-beta primer mix. A single record per CDR3 protein comes from TCRdb applying MiXCR to the 5' RACE reads. The table shows 1.2 million to 1.5 million distinct CDR3 sequences, with around 39% occurring only once. The germline V gene has CDR1 SGHTA and CDR2 FQGNSA. This CDR3 is 12 amino acids long. V lost 2 bases to trimming and J lost 11 bases, with 12 bases between them. What was sequenced was blood. This chain links TRBV7-2 with TRBJ2-5, with D possibly TRBD1 on 5 matching bases. The receptor was derived from a young woman in good health. CDR3 bases: TGTGCCAGCAGCTTACAGGGCCATGAGCAGTACTTC. It specifies CASSLQGHEQYF.